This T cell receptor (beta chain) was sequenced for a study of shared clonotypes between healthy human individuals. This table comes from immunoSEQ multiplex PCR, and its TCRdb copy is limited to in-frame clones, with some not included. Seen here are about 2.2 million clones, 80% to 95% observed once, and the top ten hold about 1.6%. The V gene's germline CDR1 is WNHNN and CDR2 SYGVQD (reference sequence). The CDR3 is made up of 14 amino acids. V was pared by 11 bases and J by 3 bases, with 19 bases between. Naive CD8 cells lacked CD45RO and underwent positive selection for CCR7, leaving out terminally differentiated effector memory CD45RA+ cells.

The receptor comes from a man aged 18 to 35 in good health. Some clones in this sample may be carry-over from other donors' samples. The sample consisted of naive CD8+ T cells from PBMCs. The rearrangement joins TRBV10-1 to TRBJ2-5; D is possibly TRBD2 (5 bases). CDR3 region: CAGPRGPHKETQYF. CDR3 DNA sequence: TGCGCCGGCCCCCGAGGGCCCCATAAAGAGACCCAGTACTTC.